The next 31 T cell receptor beta chains were all read from a single sample in a study of blood T cells in healthy people across ages. A second PCR, run for about 7 to 11 cycles, used a sample-barcoded 5' primer plus a J-beta primer mix. MiXCR, run by TCRdb on the 5' RACE reads, gives a single entry per CDR3 protein. The sample lists some 370,000 distinct CDR3 sequences; roughly half were seen once. The specimen sequenced was blood. The receptors here all came from a man in his sixties in good health.

The rearrangement joins TRBV7-9 to TRBJ1-2, with 7 positions matching TRBD1. The CDR3 sequence is 13 residues long. In germline, CDR1 is SEHNR, CDR2 FQNEAQ (reference sequence). The V gene end was trimmed by 6 bases and the J gene end by 7 bases; junction bases not matched to a gene: 8. This CDR3 is CASSWTGPIGYTF. The CDR3 DNA sequence: TGTGCCAGCAGTTGGACAGGACCCATTGGCTACACCTTC. Full variable domain (missing parts from reference TRBV7-9 and TRBJ1-2): DTGVSQNPRHKITKRGQNVTFRCDPISEHNRLYWYRQTLGQGPEFLTYFQNEAQLEKSRLLSDRFSAERPKGSFSTLEIQRTEQGDSAMYLCASSWTGPIGYTFGSGTRLTVV.

The chain links TRBV5-8 to TRBJ2-4; 7 nucleotides line up with TRBD1. The DNA end is a closer match to TRBJ2-7, so the J assignment may be wrong. Per the germline V gene, CDR1 is SGHTS and CDR2 is YDEGEE. The CDR3 is 15 amino acids. The CDR3 DNA reads as TGTGCCAGCAGCATGACAGGGCGGCCGGGGAACGAGCAGTACTTC. It translates to CASSMTGRPGNEQYF.

The V gene is TRBV5-4, the J gene TRBJ2-3; possible D gene TRBD2, 5 bases. Looked up from germline, CDR1 is SGHNT and CDR2 is YYREEE (reference sequence). The CDR3 covers 16 residues. V was trimmed by 0 bases and J by 1 base, leaving 12 bases between them. CDR3 nucleotide sequence: TGTGCCAGCAGCTTGGCCGTTGACGGGGGCACAGATACGCAGTATTTT. It encodes CASSLAVDGGTDTQYF.

The rearrangement joins TRBV20-1 to TRBJ1-2, with D uncertain. Germline V lookup: CDR1 DFQATT, CDR2 SNEGSKA (reference sequence). The CDR3 has 14 residues. Trimming took 3 bases from V and 4 from J, leaving 15 bases between them. CDR3 nucleotides: TGCAGTGCTAGTATGGACGGAAGAGGCTATGGCTACACCTTC. Protein sequence: CSASMDGRGYGYTF.

This clonotype has just a few counts. This chain joins TRBV20-1 and TRBJ2-7; D ambiguous. Germline CDR1 and CDR2: DFQATT and SNEGSKA (reference sequence). This CDR3 contains 13 residues. V dropped 1 base and J dropped 4 bases, with 11 bases sitting between them. The CDR3 spells CSARGSPLYEQYF. Here the CDR3 DNA reads TGCAGTGCTAGAGGATCGCCGCTATACGAGCAGTACTTC.

V is TRBV7-9 and J is TRBJ2-1; possible D gene TRBD2, 7 bases. The ends were cut back, 10 bases at V and 0 bases at J, with 19 bases in the middle. The CDR3 has 16 amino acids. The germline CDR1 and CDR2 sequences are SEHNR and FQNEAQ (reference sequence). The CDR3 bases are TGTGCCACCCGCCCCAGGGGAGGGGTCTCCTACAATGAGCAGTTCTTC. Translating it yields CATRPRGGVSYNEQFF.

This clonotype was counted ten times or more. This sequence joins TRBV4-2 and TRBJ2-5; 8 bases line up with TRBD2. Unmatched junction bases numbered 5, after V lost 0 bases and J lost 5 bases. CDR1 LGHNA and CDR2 YNFKEQ come from the germline V gene. CDR3 length: 15 amino acids. This CDR3 reads CASSQDPGGGETQYF. DNA for the CDR3: TGTGCCAGCAGCCAAGATCCGGGAGGGGGGGAGACCCAGTACTTC.

The CDR3 DNA follows: TGTGCCAGCAGCTCCACAGGGGTTGGGTCCTACGAGCAGTACTTC. Amino acid sequence: CASSSTGVGSYEQYF. The chain employs TRBV7-2 and TRBJ2-7; 7 bases match TRBD1. The germline V gene encodes CDR1 SGHTA and CDR2 FQGNSA. The ends lost 4 bases at V and 1 base at J; junction bases unmatched: 7. CDR3 size: 15 residues. The variable domain in full, with the rest retrieved from reference TRBV7-2 and TRBJ2-7, is GAGVSQSPSNKVTEKGKDVELRCDPISGHTALYWYRQSLGQGLEFLIYFQGNSAPDKSGLPSDRFSAERTGGSVSTLTIQRTQQEDSAVYLCASSSTGVGSYEQYFGPGTRLTVT.

Only a few counts were recorded for this clonotype. J is TRBJ2-4 and V is TRBV29-1, with 9 bases that match TRBD1. TRBJ2-7 explains the end of the DNA better; the J call may be wrong. This CDR3 has 13 amino acids. The germline V gene has CDR1 SQVTM and CDR2 ANQGSEA. The CDR3 bases are TGCAGCTTCACCGGGACAGGGCGCTACGAGCAGTACTTC. This translates into CSFTGTGRYEQYF.

At least ten counts were recorded for this clonotype. V usage is TRBV29-1 and J usage is TRBJ2-5; D may match TRBD1 or TRBD2 (5 bases each). Trimming took 6 bases from V and 1 from J, leaving 9 bases between them. Germline lookup yields CDR1 SQVTM and CDR2 ANQGSEA. CDR3 length equals 12 residues. In DNA, the CDR3 is TGCAGCGTCCGGGACGGCCAAGAGACCCAGTACTTC. It codes for CSVRDGQETQYF.

The chain has TRBV5-1 and TRBJ2-1; 10 bases map to TRBD1. In germline, CDR1 is SGHRS, CDR2 YFSETQ. V lost 4 bases and J lost 6; bases outside the gene matches: 7. The CDR3 is 15 residues long. CDR3 sequence: CASSGRDRGFNEQFF. The CDR3 DNA reads TGCGCCAGCAGCGGCCGGGACAGGGGTTTCAATGAGCAGTTCTTC.

The CDR3 spells CASSERQVNYGYTF. CDR3 sequence (DNA): TGTGCCAGCAGTGAAAGACAGGTTAACTATGGCTACACCTTC. The chain uses TRBV6-1 and TRBJ1-2, with D possibly TRBD1 on 6 matching bases. The V gene lost 2 bases and the J gene lost 1 base, with 8 bases spanning the gap. CDR3 length: 14 amino acids. Germline loops: CDR1 MNHNS, CDR2 SASEGT.

The chain links TRBV7-2 to TRBJ2-5; TRBD2 is a possible D gene (6 bases). CDR3 length: 16 amino acids. Germline loops: CDR1 SGHTA, CDR2 FQGNSA. Deletions cut 1 base from V and 5 bases from J, with 17 bases between. The CDR3 is CASSLGDPGVGETQYF. The CDR3 DNA follows: TGTGCCAGCAGCTTAGGGGATCCGGGAGTCGGCGAGACCCAGTACTTC.

On this clonotype: A much larger clone is a single base away; this may be a read error. The rearrangement uses TRBV9 and TRBJ1-4; possible D gene TRBD1, 6 bases. This CDR3 is built from 17 residues. The germline CDR1 and CDR2 sequences are SGDLS and YYNGEE. The V end was cut by 4 bases, the J end by 3 bases, with 19 bases between. This CDR3 is CASSPRQAPAPNEKLFF. The CDR3, as DNA: TGTGCCAGCAGCCCCAGACAGGCCCCGGCGCCTAATGAAAAACTGTTTTTT.

The chain combines TRBV18 with TRBJ2-1, with TRBD1 matching over 11 bases. The J call may be faulty, since TRBJ2-7 better matches the DNA end. Germline lookup yields CDR1 KGHSH and CDR2 LQKENI. This CDR3 has 15 amino acids. The CDR3 DNA follows: TGTGCCAGCTCCCACAGAAGGACAGGGGGCGATGAGCAGTACTTC. Protein product: CASSHRRTGGDEQYF.

The chain has TRBV29-1 and TRBJ2-4; a weak D match, TRBD2 (6 bases). The last part of the DNA fits TRBJ2-7 better; the J call may be wrong. CDR1 and CDR2 from the germline V gene are SQVTM and ANQGSEA. This CDR3 spans 15 amino acids. The CDR3 bases are TGCAGCGTTGAAGATCGGACTAACTTGCCCTACGAGCAGTACTTC. Protein: CSVEDRTNLPYEQYF.

The rearrangement joins TRBV7-9 to TRBJ1-1; a possible D gene is TRBD1 (6 bases). The CDR3 consists of 14 residues. The V end lost 5 bases, the J end lost 1 base, and 11 bases lay between the germline ends. From germline, CDR1 is SEHNR and CDR2 FQNEAQ (reference sequence). This chain's CDR3 is CASSVKDRNTEAFF. CDR3 coding DNA: TGTGCCAGCAGCGTGAAGGACAGGAACACTGAAGCTTTCTTT.

As regards this clonotype: A read error may explain this, as a much larger clone is one base away. The rearrangement links TRBV5-1 to TRBJ2-2, with 10 bases fitting TRBD1. The CDR3 consists of 16 residues. V shed 4 bases and J 7 bases; nucleotides not matched to a gene: 10. Germline V gene lookup returns CDR1 SGHRS and CDR2 YFSETQ. The CDR3 protein is CASSDLGQGGIGELFF. The CDR3 DNA is TGCGCCAGCAGCGACCTAGGACAGGGGGGCATCGGGGAGCTGTTTTTT.

The V and J genes are TRBV5-1 and TRBJ2-1, with 11 bases identical to TRBD2. J was trimmed by 8 bases and V by 4 bases; bases with no gene match: 5. The germline V gene encodes CDR1 SGHRS and CDR2 YFSETQ. There are 14 residues in the CDR3. This CDR3 is CASSPGLAVYEQFF. CDR3 DNA: TGCGCCAGCAGCCCGGGACTAGCGGTTTATGAGCAGTTCTTC.

The rearrangement uses TRBV28 and TRBJ2-7; D assignment may be TRBD1 or TRBD2 (5 bases each). V was pared by 6 bases and J by 7 bases, with 25 bases between. The CDR3 spans 16 residues. The germline CDR1 and CDR2 sequences are MDHEN and SYDVKM. CDR3 sequence (DNA): TGTGCCAGCAGCCCCAAGAAACCGGGGCCGTATTGGGAGCAGTACTTC. This gives the protein CASSPKKPGPYWEQYF.

This clonotype was counted ten times or more. A much larger clone lies one base from this, so it may be a read error. The chain uses TRBV18 and TRBJ1-2; tentatively, D is TRBD1 (6 bases). Germline loops: CDR1 KGHSH, CDR2 LQKENI. This CDR3 region has 13 residues. The chain's CDR3 is CASAPRTANGYTF. For the CDR3, the DNA is TGTGCCAGCGCACCTCGGACAGCGAATGGCTACACCTTC.

The chain links TRBV5-6 to TRBJ1-1; D remains ambiguous. The CDR3 is made up of 12 amino acids. The V and J ends lost 4 bases and 8 bases respectively, with 12 bases between them. In germline, CDR1 is SGHDT, CDR2 YYEEEE. CDR3 sequence reads: CASSRRAAEAFF. The CDR3 bases are TGTGCCAGCAGCCGACGGGCGGCAGAAGCTTTCTTT.

This sequence joins TRBV20-1 and TRBJ1-2, with TRBD1 as a possible D gene (5 bases). Germline V gene lookup returns CDR1 DFQATT and CDR2 SNEGSKA (reference sequence). The CDR3 extends over 12 amino acids. V lost 0 bases to trimming and J lost 3 bases, with 5 bases between them. The CDR3, as DNA: TGCAGTGCTAGAGAGGGGGACTATGGCTACACCTTC. The encoded protein is CSAREGDYGYTF.

The chain employs TRBV7-2 and TRBJ1-2; weak D call: TRBD1 (6 bases). This CDR3 contains 16 residues. V lost 5 bases and J 1 base, leaving 17 bases between the germline ends. Germline values: CDR1 SGHTA, CDR2 FQGNSA. DNA for the CDR3: TGTGCCAGCAGCAACGGACAGCTAACCCGTAACTATGGCTACACCTTC. As protein: CASSNGQLTRNYGYTF.

On this clonotype: Germline and junction disagree at one end, which may indicate a read error. The V and J genes are TRBV5-1 and TRBJ2-1; 7 bases line up with TRBD2. The CDR3 contains 15 residues. The V gene's germline CDR1 is SGHRS and CDR2 YFSETQ. The CDR3 region is CASSSSGWTYNERFF. DNA for the CDR3: TGCGCCAGCAGCTCTAGCGGATGGACCTACAATGAGCGGTTCTTC.

This clonotype showed up just a few times. The V and J genes are TRBV29-1 and TRBJ2-7; D is uncertain. Trimming took 4 bases from V and 7 from J, leaving 14 bases between them. CDR1 is SQVTM, CDR2 ANQGSEA, per germline. The CDR3 sequence is 12 residues long. The CDR3 region is CSVVYLYNEQYF. In nucleotides, the CDR3 is TGCAGCGTTGTATATCTATACAATGAGCAGTACTTC.

This chain connects TRBV7-3 to TRBJ2-1; the match to TRBD2 covers 8 bases. The trim removed 3 bases at V and 4 bases at J, leaving 5 bases unmatched. Germline V lookup: CDR1 SGHTA, CDR2 FQGTGA. The CDR3 extends over 15 amino acids. Here the CDR3 reads CASSLGSGTYNEQFF. CDR3 nucleotide sequence: TGTGCCAGCAGCTTGGGTAGCGGGACATACAATGAGCAGTTCTTC.

This clonotype was counted only a few times. The V call is TRBV5-1, the J call TRBJ2-7; TRBD2 is a possible D gene (5 bases). This CDR3 contains 14 residues. Trimming shortened V by 4 bases and J by 7 bases, and 18 bases separated the two germline ends. Looked up from germline, CDR1 is SGHRS and CDR2 is YFSETQ. The CDR3 region has the DNA TGCGCCAGCAGCCCTGTCGGAGGCCTGGGGGAGCAGTACTTC. It specifies CASSPVGGLGEQYF.

This rearrangement joins TRBV7-9 to TRBJ2-7, with D maybe TRBD2 (5 bases). The J call is uncertain, as TRBJ2-4 better fits the DNA end. The CDR3 is 15 amino acids. Looked up from germline, CDR1 is SEHNR and CDR2 is FQNEAQ (reference sequence). CDR3 sequence reads: CASSLEAGTKNIQYF. The DNA for the CDR3 is TGTGCCAGCAGCTTAGAGGCGGGTACTAAAAACATTCAGTACTTC.

Comments on this clonotype: A much bigger clone sits one base away, suggesting this may be a read error. The V gene is TRBV9, the J gene TRBJ2-1; 11 positions match TRBD2. CDR1 and CDR2 (germline): SGDLS, YYNGEE. This CDR3 has 15 residues. CDR3 loop: CASGVLAGVDNEQFF. Here the CDR3 DNA reads TGTGCCAGCGGCGTACTAGCGGGGGTGGACAATGAGCAGTTCTTC.

Remarks on this clonotype: A much larger clone differs from this one at a single base, so this may be a read error. In nucleotides, the CDR3 is TGCGCCAGCAGCCGAGAACGAAACATGAATACGCAGTATTTT. This codes for CASSRERNMNTQYF. This rearrangement joins TRBV4-3 to TRBJ2-3, with D hard to call. Trimming shortened V by 4 bases and J by 7 bases, and 15 bases separated the two germline ends. Germline values: CDR1 LGHNA, CDR2 YSLEER. There are 14 residues in the CDR3.